In its sample, the clone carrying this TCR beta chain was seen a few times. This sample was taken from a study of identical twins. TCRdb used MiXCR to reprocess the 5' RACE reads, holding one entry per CDR3 protein. This sample has fewer than 500,000 distinct CDR3 sequences, with roughly a quarter found just once. This sample also appeared in a second study, on T cells expressing NK-cell markers.

The receptor's source is a young woman in good health. Input material: CD4+ T cells sorted from blood.

The CDR3 region is CASTQGLAKNIQYF. DNA for the CDR3: TGTGCCAGCACCCAGGGATTAGCCAAAAACATTCAGTACTTC. This sequence joins TRBV7-2 and TRBJ2-4; a possible D gene is TRBD1 (5 bases). V lost 7 bases, J lost 0 bases, and 10 bases lay in between. Germline V gene sequence: CDR1 SGHTA, CDR2 FQGNSA. The CDR3 runs to 14 residues.